This TCR beta chain is from a study of blood T cell repertoires in COVID-19. Study summary: The analysed material was cDNA or gDNA that came from T cells, B-cell-depleted T cells, or PBMCs.

Original processing methods: Reference gene primer amplification gave nucleated cell count estimates. Clones were read by immunoSEQ multiplex PCR, and TCRdb kept only the in-frame ones, dropping some. V, J and clone size are taken as reported in that table, and D and trimming were inferred from the DNA itself. Among about 160,000 clones listed, about 80% were seen once. CDR1 SGDLS and CDR2 YYNGEE come from the germline V gene. This CDR3 has 18 residues. V shed 3 bases and J 2 bases; nucleotides not matched to a gene: 11. The sequenced sample was peripheral blood. V usage is TRBV9 and J usage is TRBJ1-6, with TRBD1 matching 7 bases. The origin of this receptor is a man in his 70s with acute or convalescent COVID-19. The CDR3 spells CASSANRGSGTYNSPLHF. The CDR3, as DNA: TGTGCCAGCAGCGCTAACAGGGGTAGTGGGACCTATAATTCACCCCTCCACTTT.